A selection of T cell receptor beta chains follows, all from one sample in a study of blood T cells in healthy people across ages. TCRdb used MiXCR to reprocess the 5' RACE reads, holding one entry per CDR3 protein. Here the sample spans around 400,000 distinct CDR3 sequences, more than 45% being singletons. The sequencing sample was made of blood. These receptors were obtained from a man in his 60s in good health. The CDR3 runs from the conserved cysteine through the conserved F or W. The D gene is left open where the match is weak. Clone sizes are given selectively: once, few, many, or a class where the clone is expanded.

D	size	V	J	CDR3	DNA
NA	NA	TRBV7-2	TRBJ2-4	CASSNVLPYKNIQYF	TGTGCCAGCAGCAACGTTTTACCATACAAAAACATTCAGTACTTC
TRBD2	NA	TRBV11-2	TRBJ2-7	CASSSGLADTYEQYF	TGTGCCAGCAGCTCCGGGCTAGCGGATACCTACGAGCAGTACTTC
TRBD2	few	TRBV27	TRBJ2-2	CASSATSEDELFF	TGTGCCAGCAGTGCCACTAGCGAGGATGAGCTGTTTTTT
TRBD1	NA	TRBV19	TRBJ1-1	CASSIIGTVNTEAFF	TGTGCCAGTAGTATAATCGGGACAGTGAACACTGAAGCTTTCTTT
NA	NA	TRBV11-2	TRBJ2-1	CASSRFGGGEQFF	TGTGCCAGCAGCCGGTTTGGGGGTGGTGAGCAGTTCTTC
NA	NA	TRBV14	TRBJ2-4	CASSYNDRRNIQYF	TGTGCCAGCAGCTACAACGACAGGAGAAACATTCAGTACTTC
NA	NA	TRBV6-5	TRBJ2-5	CASSYSTGTEETQYF	TGTGCCAGCAGTTACTCGACCGGGACGGAAGAGACCCAGTACTTC
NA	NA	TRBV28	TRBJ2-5	CASSTQLAVQETQYF	TGTGCCAGCAGTACCCAACTAGCCGTTCAAGAGACCCAGTACTTC
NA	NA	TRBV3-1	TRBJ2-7	CASSQAPAEPYEQYF	TGTGCCAGCAGCCAAGCGCCGGCAGAACCCTACGAGCAGTACTTC
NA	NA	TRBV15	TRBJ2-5	CATSDGPERETQYF	TGTGCCACCAGCGACGGCCCAGAGAGGGAGACCCAGTACTTC
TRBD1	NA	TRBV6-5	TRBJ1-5	CASSSQGRGNQPQHF	TGTGCCAGCAGTTCACAGGGGCGGGGTAATCAGCCCCAGCATTTT
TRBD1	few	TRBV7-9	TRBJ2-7	CASAGQGIGEQYF	TGTGCCAGCGCAGGACAGGGGATTGGCGAGCAGTACTTC
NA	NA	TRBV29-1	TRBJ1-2	CSVEALNGYTF	TGCAGCGTTGAGGCCCTGAATGGCTACACCTTC
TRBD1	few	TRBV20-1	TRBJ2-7	CSATGAVAYEQYF	TGCAGTGCGACAGGGGCTGTTGCGTACGAGCAGTACTTC
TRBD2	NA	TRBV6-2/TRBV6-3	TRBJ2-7	CASSFGGRAGDEQYF	TGTGCCAGCAGTTTTGGAGGGAGGGCCGGCGACGAGCAGTACTTC
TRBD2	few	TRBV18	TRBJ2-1	CASSPILASGGPVGNEQFF	TGTGCCAGCTCACCAATCTTGGCTAGCGGGGGCCCGGTGGGGAATGAGCAGTTCTTC
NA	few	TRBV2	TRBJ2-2	CASSRPGGGKRRELFF	TGTGCCAGCAGTCGCCCTGGAGGTGGGAAGAGGAGGGAGCTGTTTTTT
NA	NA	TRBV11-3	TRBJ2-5	CASSPAGAVGETQYF	TGTGCCAGCAGCCCAGCTGGGGCCGTGGGAGAGACCCAGTACTTC
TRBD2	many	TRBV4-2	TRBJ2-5	CASSQDQGTSGQETQYF	TGTGCCAGCAGCCAAGATCAGGGGACTAGCGGGCAAGAGACCCAGTACTTC
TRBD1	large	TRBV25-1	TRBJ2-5	CASSERGHQETQYF	TGTGCCAGCAGTGAGAGGGGGCACCAAGAGACCCAGTACTTC
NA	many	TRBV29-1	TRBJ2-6	CSAGEGVLTF	TGCAGCGCTGGCGAAGGGGTCCTGACTTTC
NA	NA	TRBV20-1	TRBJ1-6	CSAGRRGESPLHF	TGCAGTGCCGGGCGGCGGGGGGAATCACCCCTCCACTTT
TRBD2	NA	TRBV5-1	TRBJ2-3	CATSSGRASTDTQYF	TGCGCCACCTCTAGCGGGAGGGCTAGCACAGATACGCAGTATTTT
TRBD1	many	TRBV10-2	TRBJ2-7	CASRRYRGTYEQYF	TGCGCCAGCAGGCGCTACAGGGGGACCTACGAGCAGTACTTC
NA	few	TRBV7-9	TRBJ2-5	CASSPRAPQETQYF	TGTGCCAGCAGCCCTAGGGCCCCACAAGAGACCCAGTACTTC
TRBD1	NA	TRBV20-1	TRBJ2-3	CSALTGGNTDTQYF	TGCAGTGCCTTGACAGGGGGAAACACAGATACGCAGTATTTT
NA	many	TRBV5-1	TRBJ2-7	CASTVDSTRSYEQYF	TGCGCCAGCACAGTCGACAGCACTAGGTCCTACGAGCAGTACTTC
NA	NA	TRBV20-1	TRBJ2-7	CSARDLSGSTYEQYF	TGCAGTGCTAGAGATTTGAGCGGCAGTACCTACGAGCAGTACTTC